The next 2 T cell receptor beta chains were all read from a single sample in a study of T cell responses to AZD1222 COVID-19 vaccine. The table came from immunoSEQ multiplex PCR; TCRdb's copy has only in-frame clones and leaves some out. The sample includes just over 90,000 clones, 80% to 90% of them seen just once. The specimen comprised peripheral blood, sampled 28 days after the second AZD1222 dose. The origin of the receptors is an adult who received the AZD1222 COVID-19 vaccine.

This clone was counted between two and nine times. The chain uses TRBV19 and TRBJ1-1; D remains ambiguous. V lost 2 bases to trimming and J lost 2 bases, with 6 bases between them. CDR3 length: 13 residues. CDR1 and CDR2 from the germline V gene are LNHDA and SQIVND (reference sequence). Written as DNA, the CDR3 is TGTGCCAGTAGTATATTCGATAACACTGAAGCTTTCTTT. Encoded protein: CASSIFDNTEAFF.

V is TRBV18 and J is TRBJ2-1; 14 bases match TRBD2. V lost 3 bases and J lost 2; bases outside the gene matches: 0. This CDR3 has 16 residues. CDR1 is KGHSH, CDR2 LQKENI, per germline. This CDR3 is CASSPTSGRAYNEQFF. The CDR3 nucleotides read TGTGCCAGCTCACCGACTAGCGGGAGGGCCTACAATGAGCAGTTCTTC.